This TCR beta chain was sequenced for a study of T cell responses to AZD1222 COVID-19 vaccine. Findings and limits, study-wide: Among vaccine-associated CD4 TCRs, coverage spanned spike, with dominance at 160-218 and 743-854. Spike-specific TCR breadth and depth grew following two AZD1222 doses. There were mostly white British donors and more females than males, and clonal diversity was possibly underestimated.

Concerning this clone: Its target is unknown.

Produced via immunoSEQ multiplex PCR; TCRdb's table is partial and in-frame only. The repertoire holds about 180,000 clones, 85% to 95% seen once, with around 1% in the top ten. This receptor was obtained from an adult who received the MenACWY meningococcal vaccine as a control. Sequenced here: peripheral blood, sampled 28 days after the second dose of the MenACWY control vaccine.

The CDR3 sequence: CASSPGTGVWDTEAFF. CDR3 nucleotide sequence: TGTGCCAGCAGCCCCGGGACAGGGGTTTGGGACACTGAAGCTTTCTTT. The chain recombines TRBV7-9 with TRBJ1-1; 10 positions agree with TRBD1. CDR3 size: 16 residues. Germline V lookup: CDR1 SEHNR, CDR2 FQNEAQ (reference sequence). The V segment lost 5 bases and the J segment 3 bases; nucleotides outside the gene matches: 9.